Listed below are T cell receptor beta chains from one sample, sequenced in a study of shared clonotypes between healthy human individuals. Method: immunoSEQ multiplex PCR; TCRdb's copy keeps in-frame clones and lacks some. The sample includes 1 million to 1.2 million clones, 60% to 85% seen only once; the top ten take 0.7% to 0.95%. The sequencing sample was made of memory CD4+ T cells from PBMCs. The receptors stem from a man younger than 30 in good health. Some clones in this sample may be carry-over from other donors' samples. CDR3s include the opening cysteine and the closing phenylalanine or tryptophan. D genes are given only for firm matches. Clone size is shown for a subset of rows, as once, few, many or a class of expanded clone.

clone_size: -
j_call: TRBJ2-7
v_call: TRBV5-1
d_call: TRBD2
cdr3_nt: TGCGCCAGCAGCGCATCATGGACTAGCAGGACGGGAGAGCAGTACTTC
cdr3_aa: CASSASWTSRTGEQYF

clone_size: -
j_call: TRBJ2-5
v_call: TRBV7-8
d_call: -
cdr3_nt: TGTGCCAGCAAAAAAAACGAGGGACTCGGATTAGAGACCCAGTACTTC
cdr3_aa: CASKKNEGLGLETQYF

clone_size: -
j_call: TRBJ2-7
v_call: TRBV4-1
d_call: TRBD1
cdr3_nt: TGCGCCAGCAGCCAACCTCATACCGGGACAGGGTCCTACGAGCAGTACTTC
cdr3_aa: CASSQPHTGTGSYEQYF

clone_size: -
j_call: TRBJ2-7
v_call: TRBV7-2
d_call: -
cdr3_nt: TGTGCCAGCAGCTTAAGGTACGAGCAGTACTTC
cdr3_aa: CASSLRYEQYF

clone_size: -
j_call: TRBJ2-5
v_call: TRBV25-1
d_call: -
cdr3_nt: TGTGCCAGCAGTGAATCGAGGGACCAAGAGACCCAGTACTTC
cdr3_aa: CASSESRDQETQYF

clone_size: -
j_call: TRBJ2-5
v_call: TRBV2
d_call: TRBD2
cdr3_nt: TGTGCCAGCAGTCCCTGGGGACTAGCGGGAAAGGAGACCCAGTACTTC
cdr3_aa: CASSPWGLAGKETQYF

clone_size: -
j_call: TRBJ1-1
v_call: TRBV28
d_call: -
cdr3_nt: TGTGCCAGCAGTTTCCGTGTCGGGGGATCTGAAGCTTTCTTT
cdr3_aa: CASSFRVGGSEAFF

clone_size: -
j_call: TRBJ1-2
v_call: TRBV29-1
d_call: -
cdr3_nt: TGCAGCGTTGAAGATCTCAGGGGCTACACCTTC
cdr3_aa: CSVEDLRGYTF

clone_size: once
j_call: TRBJ2-1
v_call: TRBV9
d_call: TRBD2
cdr3_nt: TGTGCCAGCAGCGTAGCTAGGACTAGCGGCATAGAGCAGTTCTTC
cdr3_aa: CASSVARTSGIEQFF

clone_size: few
j_call: TRBJ1-1
v_call: TRBV5-6
d_call: -
cdr3_nt: TGTGCCAGCAGCTTGTTCGGGAAGGGCACTGAAGCTTTCTTT
cdr3_aa: CASSLFGKGTEAFF

clone_size: once
j_call: TRBJ2-5
v_call: TRBV20-1
d_call: -
cdr3_nt: TGCAGTGCCGGGGGCCAAGAGACCCAGTACTTC
cdr3_aa: CSAGGQETQYF

clone_size: -
j_call: TRBJ1-4
v_call: TRBV28
d_call: -
cdr3_nt: TGTGCCAGCAGTGGACTCGGTCGGGGACGGGAGGAAAAACTGTTTTTT
cdr3_aa: CASSGLGRGREEKLFF

clone_size: -
j_call: TRBJ1-1
v_call: TRBV15
d_call: TRBD1
cdr3_nt: TGTGCCACCAGCAGAGAGCTTCGTAGGGGGCTCACTGAAGCTTTCTTT
cdr3_aa: CATSRELRRGLTEAFF

clone_size: few
j_call: TRBJ2-7
v_call: TRBV9
d_call: -
cdr3_nt: TGTGCCAGCAGCCCCCGGTCCGGGACCTACGAGCAGTACTTC
cdr3_aa: CASSPRSGTYEQYF

clone_size: -
j_call: TRBJ2-3
v_call: TRBV9
d_call: -
cdr3_nt: TGTGCCAGCAGCGTACAGGGGACAGATACGCAGTATTTT
cdr3_aa: CASSVQGTDTQYF

clone_size: -
j_call: TRBJ2-3
v_call: TRBV7-2
d_call: TRBD1
cdr3_nt: TGTGCCAGCAGCTTAGGGGGAACAGGGGTAGGAACAGATACGCAGTATTTT
cdr3_aa: CASSLGGTGVGTDTQYF

clone_size: -
j_call: TRBJ2-5
v_call: TRBV9
d_call: -
cdr3_nt: TGTGCCAGCAGCACCTATGGGTTCCAAGAGACCCAGTACTTC
cdr3_aa: CASSTYGFQETQYF

clone_size: -
j_call: TRBJ2-5
v_call: TRBV11-1
d_call: -
cdr3_nt: TGTGCCAGCAGCTTATCAGCCCAAGAGACCCAGTACTTC
cdr3_aa: CASSLSAQETQYF

clone_size: -
j_call: TRBJ2-5
v_call: TRBV18
d_call: TRBD2
cdr3_nt: TGTGCCAGCTCACCCCAACCAATAGCGGGCCAAGAGACCCAGTACTTC
cdr3_aa: CASSPQPIAGQETQYF

clone_size: -
j_call: TRBJ2-1
v_call: TRBV5-1
d_call: -
cdr3_nt: TGCGCCAGCAGCTTGATTCCGCGGGGTGAGCAGTTCTTC
cdr3_aa: CASSLIPRGEQFF

clone_size: many
j_call: TRBJ1-1
v_call: TRBV29-1
d_call: -
cdr3_nt: TGCAGCGTTGATGGAAAGGGGCGGAGTACGAGGGCAAACACTGAAGCTTTCTTT
cdr3_aa: CSVDGKGRSTRANTEAFF

clone_size: -
j_call: TRBJ2-5
v_call: TRBV2
d_call: TRBD2
cdr3_nt: TGTGCCAGCAGTGATCTAGCGGGAGGGGAGACCCAGTACTTC
cdr3_aa: CASSDLAGGETQYF

clone_size: -
j_call: TRBJ2-7
v_call: TRBV28
d_call: -
cdr3_nt: TGTGCCAGCAGCCTCAATAGTGGGTACGAGCAGTACTTC
cdr3_aa: CASSLNSGYEQYF

clone_size: -
j_call: TRBJ2-3
v_call: TRBV7-2
d_call: TRBD1
cdr3_nt: TGTGCCAGCAGAAGGCAGGGGGCCACAGATACGCAGTATTTT
cdr3_aa: CASRRQGATDTQYF

clone_size: -
j_call: TRBJ2-7
v_call: TRBV5-4
d_call: -
cdr3_nt: TGTGCCAGCAGCTTGGCTGGTCGGGGGGCTGGTGAGCAGTACTTC
cdr3_aa: CASSLAGRGAGEQYF

clone_size: few
j_call: TRBJ2-7
v_call: TRBV28
d_call: TRBD2
cdr3_nt: TGTGCCAGCAGTTTAGGACAGGGGAAAGGGACTAGCGGGAGGCCCTCCTACGAGCAGTACTTC
cdr3_aa: CASSLGQGKGTSGRPSYEQYF

clone_size: few
j_call: TRBJ2-7
v_call: TRBV28
d_call: -
cdr3_nt: TGTGCCACCCGATATTCCGGGGCAGGGCCCCCTACGAGGGCGCAGTACTTC
cdr3_aa: CATRYSGAGPPTRAQYF

clone_size: few
j_call: TRBJ2-7
v_call: TRBV7-6
d_call: TRBD2
cdr3_nt: TGTGCCAGCAGCTTAGAACCCGGGACTAGCGGTTCCTACGAGCAGTACTTC
cdr3_aa: CASSLEPGTSGSYEQYF

clone_size: -
j_call: TRBJ1-4
v_call: TRBV5-1
d_call: -
cdr3_nt: TGCGCCAGCAAGCCAGATGTAGCTAATGAAAAACTGTTTTTT
cdr3_aa: CASKPDVANEKLFF

clone_size: -
j_call: TRBJ1-1
v_call: TRBV7-2
d_call: TRBD1
cdr3_nt: TGTGCCAGCAGCTTAGTCGGGACAGGGGTCCTCCACTCTGAAGCTTTCTTT
cdr3_aa: CASSLVGTGVLHSEAFF

clone_size: -
j_call: TRBJ2-2
v_call: TRBV28
d_call: -
cdr3_nt: TGTGCCAGCATTGGACACCGAACCGGGGAGCTGTTTTTT
cdr3_aa: CASIGHRTGELFF

clone_size: -
j_call: TRBJ1-3
v_call: TRBV27
d_call: -
cdr3_nt: TGTGCCAGCAGTTTATCGAAGGAGGCCTATTTTCCCATATATTTT
cdr3_aa: CASSLSKEAYFPIYF

clone_size: -
j_call: TRBJ2-7
v_call: TRBV30
d_call: -
cdr3_nt: TGTGCCTGGAGTAACGGGGGCGAGCAGTACTTC
cdr3_aa: CAWSNGGEQYF

clone_size: -
j_call: TRBJ2-2
v_call: TRBV2
d_call: TRBD2
cdr3_nt: TGTGCCAGCAGTGGGACTAGCGGGAGAGATGAGCTGTTTTTT
cdr3_aa: CASSGTSGRDELFF

clone_size: few
j_call: TRBJ2-3
v_call: TRBV5-1
d_call: TRBD2
cdr3_nt: TGCGCCAGCAGCCTCCCCCTAGCGGGGCCAGATACGCAGTATTTT
cdr3_aa: CASSLPLAGPDTQYF

clone_size: -
j_call: TRBJ1-5
v_call: TRBV7-9
d_call: TRBD1
cdr3_nt: TGTGCCAGCAGCCGGACAGGGGGACAGCCCCAGCATTTT
cdr3_aa: CASSRTGGQPQHF

clone_size: -
j_call: TRBJ2-1
v_call: TRBV11-2
d_call: -
cdr3_nt: TGTGCCAGCAGCCCTTACGGATCCTACAATGAGCAGTTCTTC
cdr3_aa: CASSPYGSYNEQFF

clone_size: -
j_call: TRBJ2-7
v_call: TRBV5-1
d_call: -
cdr3_nt: TGCGCCAGCAGCACCGGGGACCCCTACGAGCAGTACTTC
cdr3_aa: CASSTGDPYEQYF

clone_size: -
j_call: TRBJ1-1
v_call: TRBV6-1
d_call: -
cdr3_nt: TGTGCCAGCAGTTTTCGTGGGAACACTGAAGCTTTCTTT
cdr3_aa: CASSFRGNTEAFF

clone_size: -
j_call: TRBJ1-1
v_call: TRBV7-2
d_call: -
cdr3_nt: TGTGCCAGCAGCTTTGCCGGCGGTGACTCTTTCTTT
cdr3_aa: CASSFAGGDSFF

clone_size: -
j_call: TRBJ1-2
v_call: TRBV27
d_call: -
cdr3_nt: TGTGCCAGCAGTTTATCGGCCCATAAACGAAACTATGGCTACACCTTC
cdr3_aa: CASSLSAHKRNYGYTF

clone_size: -
j_call: TRBJ2-5
v_call: TRBV29-1
d_call: -
cdr3_nt: TGCAGCGTTGAAGGAGGGATGGGAGAGACCCAGTACTTC
cdr3_aa: CSVEGGMGETQYF

clone_size: once
j_call: TRBJ1-1
v_call: TRBV29-1
d_call: -
cdr3_nt: TGCAGCGTTGGCGGGGCGAACACTGAAGCTTTCTTT
cdr3_aa: CSVGGANTEAFF

clone_size: -
j_call: TRBJ2-5
v_call: TRBV5-4
d_call: TRBD1
cdr3_nt: TGTGCCAGCAGCAGTACAGGGGGCGCAGGCCAAGAGACCCAGTACTTC
cdr3_aa: CASSSTGGAGQETQYF

clone_size: -
j_call: TRBJ2-3
v_call: TRBV13
d_call: TRBD2
cdr3_nt: TGTGCCAGCAGCCAGGGACTAGCGGGGGGTAGCACAGATACGCAGTATTTT
cdr3_aa: CASSQGLAGGSTDTQYF

clone_size: -
j_call: TRBJ1-2
v_call: TRBV28
d_call: -
cdr3_nt: TGTGCCACCTACAGGGCACTTGGCTACACCTTC
cdr3_aa: CATYRALGYTF

clone_size: -
j_call: TRBJ2-2
v_call: TRBV18
d_call: TRBD2
cdr3_nt: TGTGCCAGCTCCGGAGGACTAGCGGTAACGAACACCGGGGAGCTGTTTTTT
cdr3_aa: CASSGGLAVTNTGELFF

clone_size: few
j_call: TRBJ2-5
v_call: TRBV25-1
d_call: -
cdr3_nt: TGTGCCAGCAGTGAAGGGGTCTGGGGGGAGACCCAGTACTTC
cdr3_aa: CASSEGVWGETQYF

clone_size: -
j_call: TRBJ1-2
v_call: TRBV4-2
d_call: -
cdr3_nt: TGTGCCAGCAGCCAAGAGCCCTACCAGGGATCCTATGGCTACACCTTC
cdr3_aa: CASSQEPYQGSYGYTF

clone_size: -
j_call: TRBJ2-3
v_call: TRBV9
d_call: TRBD2
cdr3_nt: TGTGCCAGCAGCGTAAATAGCGGGAGGGCCTCAGGCACAGATACGCAGTATTTT
cdr3_aa: CASSVNSGRASGTDTQYF

clone_size: -
j_call: TRBJ2-1
v_call: TRBV2
d_call: -
cdr3_nt: TGTGCCAGCAGTGAACGGACGAACAATGAGCAGTTCTTC
cdr3_aa: CASSERTNNEQFF

clone_size: -
j_call: TRBJ2-1
v_call: TRBV7-2
d_call: TRBD2
cdr3_nt: TGTGCCAGCAGCTTAATGTGGACTAGGTACAATGAGCAGTTCTTC
cdr3_aa: CASSLMWTRYNEQFF

clone_size: -
j_call: TRBJ1-2
v_call: TRBV5-6
d_call: -
cdr3_nt: TGTGCCAGCGCTCCTAGGGGCCAGGATGGCTACACCTTC
cdr3_aa: CASAPRGQDGYTF

clone_size: -
j_call: TRBJ2-1
v_call: TRBV2
d_call: -
cdr3_nt: TGTGCCAGCAGTGGGGACTTTCTTTATGAGCAGTTCTTC
cdr3_aa: CASSGDFLYEQFF

clone_size: -
j_call: TRBJ2-5
v_call: TRBV11-2
d_call: TRBD1
cdr3_nt: TGTGCCAGCAGCCTCGGAACAGGGGGTCTATGGGAGACCCAGTACTTC
cdr3_aa: CASSLGTGGLWETQYF